This TCR beta chain derives from a study of spatial heterogeneity in lung cancer. This CDR3 comprises 15 residues. Trimming cost V 5 bases and J 0 bases; bases outside gene matches: 4. Germline V CDR1 and CDR2: SGHNT, YENEEA. This clonotype was seen a handful of times. The target antigen is unknown. TCRdb ran MiXCR on the 5' RACE reads and lists one entry per CDR3 protein. The table lists roughly 5,000 distinct CDR3 sequences, 26% of them singletons. Time point reported: sample taken at primary tumor resection. Study results and caveats: Within tumors, counts of expanded alpha and beta TCRs tracked tumor mutation counts.

The chain uses TRBV11-3 and TRBJ1-3; 7 nucleotides agree with TRBD1. The origin of this receptor is a male donor with early-stage non-small cell lung cancer. The sample in question was lung tumor tissue, obtained at surgery. The DNA for the CDR3 is TGTGCCAGCAGCCCTCGGGACAGCTCTGGAAACACCATATATTTT. Its protein product is CASSPRDSSGNTIYF.